The clone carrying this T cell receptor beta chain showed up just a few times. Its target is not known. Sequenced material consisted of expressed TCRB transcripts (all of the isolated RNA was reverse transcribed). The protocol was immunoSEQ multiplex PCR, while the TCRdb copy is restricted to in-frame clones and leaves out a portion. This repertoire shows 600,000 to 750,000 clones, about an eighth found once; its top ten account for over 0.1%. These data originate in a study of beta chain features in type 1 diabetes. Study-wide results and caveats: When Type 1 diabetes patients were examined, their TCRB CDR3s proved moderately but significantly shorter in all four CD4+ subsets.

The receptor was isolated from a man in his thirties or forties with type 1 diabetes. Input material: naive CD4+ T cells from blood.

The CDR3 is CASSQESVASGANVLTF. CDR3 bases: TGCGCCAGCAGCCAAGAATCGGTAGCTTCTGGGGCCAACGTCCTGACTTTC. The chain uses TRBV4-3 and TRBJ2-6, with D unclear. The V gene lost 0 bases and the J gene lost 1 base, with 10 bases spanning the gap. This CDR3 is built from 17 residues. Germline values: CDR1 LGHNA, CDR2 YSLEER.